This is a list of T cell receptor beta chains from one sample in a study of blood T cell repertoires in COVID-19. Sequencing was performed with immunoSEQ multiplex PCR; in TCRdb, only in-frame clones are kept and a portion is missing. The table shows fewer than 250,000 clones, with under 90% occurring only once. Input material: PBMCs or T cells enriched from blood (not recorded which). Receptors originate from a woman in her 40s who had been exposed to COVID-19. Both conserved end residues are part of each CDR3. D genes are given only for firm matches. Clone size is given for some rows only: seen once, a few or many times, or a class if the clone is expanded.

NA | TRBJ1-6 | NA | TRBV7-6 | CASSLAGGYNSPLHF | TGTGCCAGCAGCTTAGCCGGGGGGTATAATTCACCCCTCCACTTT
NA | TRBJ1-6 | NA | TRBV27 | CASSLNREPYNSPLHF | TGTGCCAGCAGTCTCAATCGGGAGCCCTATAATTCACCCCTCCACTTT
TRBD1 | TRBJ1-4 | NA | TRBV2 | CASNLQGNINEKLFF | TGTGCCAGCAACCTACAGGGGAATATTAATGAAAAACTGTTTTTT
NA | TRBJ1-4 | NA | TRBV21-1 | CASSKAQDRTNEKLFF | TGTGCCAGCAGCAAAGCGCAGGACAGGACTAATGAAAAACTGTTTTTT
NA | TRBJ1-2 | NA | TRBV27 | CASSPGYNYGYTF | TGTGCCAGCAGCCCGGGTTATAACTATGGCTACACCTTC
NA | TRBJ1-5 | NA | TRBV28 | CGAGLNQPQHF | TGTGGGGCAGGCCTTAATCAGCCCCAGCATTTT
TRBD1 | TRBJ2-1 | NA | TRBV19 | CASTSTGVSSYNEQFF | TGTGCCAGCACCTCGACAGGGGTCAGCTCCTACAATGAGCAGTTCTTC
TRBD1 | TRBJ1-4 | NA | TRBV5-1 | CASSQGTGGEKLFF | TGCGCCAGCAGCCAAGGGACAGGGGGCGAAAAACTGTTTTTT
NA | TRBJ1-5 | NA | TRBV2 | CASSWQSNQPQHF | TGTGCCAGCAGTTGGCAGAGCAATCAGCCCCAGCATTTT
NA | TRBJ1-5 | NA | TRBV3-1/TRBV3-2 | CASSQGWGGNQPQHF | TGTGCCAGCAGCCAAGGTTGGGGGGGCAATCAGCCCCAGCATTTT
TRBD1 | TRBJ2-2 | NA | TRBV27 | CASSLLTGGQATNTGELFF | TGTGCCAGCAGTTTACTTACAGGGGGCCAGGCCACGAACACCGGGGAGCTGTTTTTT
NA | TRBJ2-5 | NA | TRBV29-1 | CSVEWGPGRTQYF | TGCAGCGTTGAGTGGGGCCCCGGCAGGACCCAGTACTTC
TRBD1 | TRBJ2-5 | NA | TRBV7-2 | CASSLQGNRETQYF | TGTGCCAGCAGTTTACAGGGGAATAGAGAGACCCAGTACTTC
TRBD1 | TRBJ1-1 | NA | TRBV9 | CASSGPDRPTEAFF | TGTGCCAGCAGCGGACCGGACAGGCCTACTGAAGCTTTCTTT
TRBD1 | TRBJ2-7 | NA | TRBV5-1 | CASSLGDSSYEQYF | TGCGCCAGCAGCTTGGGGGACAGCTCCTACGAGCAGTACTTC
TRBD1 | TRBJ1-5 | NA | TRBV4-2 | CASSQVTSGTGVDQPQHF | TGTGCCAGCAGCCAGGTTACCTCCGGGACAGGTGTTGATCAGCCCCAGCATTTT
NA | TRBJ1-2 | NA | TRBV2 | CASSVKKGYGYTF | TGTGCCAGCAGTGTGAAAAAGGGGTATGGCTACACCTTC
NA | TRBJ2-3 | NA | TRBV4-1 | CASSYDVGGASTDTQYF | TGCGCCAGCAGCTACGACGTGGGGGGAGCTAGCACAGATACGCAGTATTTT
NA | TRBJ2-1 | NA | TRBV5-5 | CASSLEAVLSYNEQFF | TGTGCCAGCAGCTTGGAAGCGGTACTCTCCTACAATGAGCAGTTCTTC
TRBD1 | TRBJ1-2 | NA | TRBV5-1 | CASSLDRGSNYGYTF | TGCGCCAGCAGCTTGGACAGGGGAAGTAACTATGGCTACACCTTC
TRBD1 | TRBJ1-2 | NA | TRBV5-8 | CASSPGTAANYGYTF | TGTGCCAGCAGCCCCGGGACAGCAGCTAACTATGGCTACACCTTC
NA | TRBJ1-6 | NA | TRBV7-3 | CASSLNTAYNSPLHF | TGTGCCAGCAGCTTAAATACAGCCTATAATTCACCCCTCCACTTT
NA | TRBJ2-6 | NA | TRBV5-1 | CASSLGAPVSGANVLTF | TGCGCCAGCAGCTTGGGGGCTCCAGTCTCTGGGGCCAACGTCCTGACTTTC
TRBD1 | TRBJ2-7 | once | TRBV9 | CASSVAPDRDEQYF | TGTGCCAGCAGCGTAGCCCCCGACAGGGACGAGCAGTACTTC
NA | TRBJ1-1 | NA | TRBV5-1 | CASSLIDRLTEAFF | TGCGCCAGCAGCTTGATCGACAGGCTCACTGAAGCTTTCTTT
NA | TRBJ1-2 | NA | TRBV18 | CASSPIGKPNYGYTF | TGTGCCAGCTCACCAATCGGGAAGCCTAACTATGGCTACACCTTC
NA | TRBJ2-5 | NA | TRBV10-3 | CAIMGGEETQYF | TGTGCCATCATGGGGGGAGAAGAGACCCAGTACTTC
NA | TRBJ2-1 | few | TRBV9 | CASSVERRSEQFF | TGTGCCAGCAGCGTAGAAAGGCGGAGTGAGCAGTTCTTC
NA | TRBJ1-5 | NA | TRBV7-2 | CASSSRGGQPQHF | TGTGCCAGCAGCTCGAGGGGGGGACAGCCCCAGCATTTT
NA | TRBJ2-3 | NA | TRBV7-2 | CASSLSRMGTDTQYF | TGTGCCAGCAGCTTAAGCAGGATGGGCACAGATACGCAGTATTTT
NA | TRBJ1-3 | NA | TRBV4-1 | CASSQAEVFVNTIYF | TGCGCCAGCAGCCAAGCGGAGGTGTTCGTAAACACCATATATTTT
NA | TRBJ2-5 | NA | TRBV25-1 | CASTYAGGPETQYF | TGTGCCAGCACTTACGCCGGGGGTCCGGAGACCCAGTACTTC
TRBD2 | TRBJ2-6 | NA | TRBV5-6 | CASSLRGAGANVLTF | TGTGCCAGCAGCCTTCGGGGGGCTGGGGCCAACGTCCTGACTTTC
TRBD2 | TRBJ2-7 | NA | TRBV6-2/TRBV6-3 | CASSYPPSGGSYEQYF | TGTGCCAGCAGTTACCCCCCGAGCGGGGGCTCCTACGAGCAGTACTTC
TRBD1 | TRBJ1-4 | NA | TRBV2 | CASRGQGGNEKLFF | TGTGCCAGCAGAGGACAGGGTGGTAATGAAAAACTGTTTTTT
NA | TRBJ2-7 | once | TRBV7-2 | CASSLVFSVLSYEQYF | TGTGCCAGCAGCTTAGTGTTCTCGGTCCTGTCCTACGAGCAGTACTTC
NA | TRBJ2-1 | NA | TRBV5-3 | CARSSRTHNEQFF | TGTGCCAGAAGCTCCCGGACACACAATGAGCAGTTCTTC
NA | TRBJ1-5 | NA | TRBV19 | CASSIEGQGGQPQHF | TGTGCCAGTAGTATAGAGGGGCAGGGCGGTCAGCCCCAGCATTTT
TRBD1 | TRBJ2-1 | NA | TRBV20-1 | CSASGQGNARGIGYNEQFF | TGCAGTGCTAGTGGACAGGGTAACGCAAGGGGGATTGGCTACAATGAGCAGTTCTTC
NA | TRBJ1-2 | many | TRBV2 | CASSGSGGRRTLYGYTF | TGTGCCAGCAGTGGGTCCGGCGGGAGACGGACCCTCTATGGCTACACCTTC
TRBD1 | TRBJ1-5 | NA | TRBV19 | CASSAHGTDSNQPQHF | TGTGCCAGTAGTGCCCACGGGACAGACAGCAATCAGCCCCAGCATTTT
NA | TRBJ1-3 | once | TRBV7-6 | CASSSSQGSVRGNTIYF | TGTGCCAGCAGCTCATCACAGGGCTCAGTAAGAGGAAACACCATATATTTT
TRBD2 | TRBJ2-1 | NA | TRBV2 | CASRRLAGGHSYNEQFF | TGTGCCAGTCGAAGACTAGCGGGGGGGCACTCCTACAATGAGCAGTTCTTC
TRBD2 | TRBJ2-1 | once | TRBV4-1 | CASSHGGGVYNEQFF | TGCGCCAGCAGCCACGGCGGGGGGGTCTACAATGAGCAGTTCTTC
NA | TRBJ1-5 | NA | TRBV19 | CASSIVDGREPQHF | TGTGCCAGTAGTATAGTAGACGGTCGGGAGCCCCAGCATTTT
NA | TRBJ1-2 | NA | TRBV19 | CASSIESNYGYTF | TGTGCCAGTAGTATCGAGTCTAACTATGGCTACACCTTC
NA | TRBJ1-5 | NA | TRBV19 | CASTWTENQPQHF | TGTGCCAGTACCTGGACAGAAAATCAGCCCCAGCATTTT
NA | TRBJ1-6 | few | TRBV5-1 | CASSSNPEGGSPLHF | TGCGCCAGCAGCTCCAACCCCGAGGGAGGTTCACCCCTCCACTTT
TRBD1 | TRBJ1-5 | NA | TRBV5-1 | CASSWGIGGGYSNQPQHF | TGCGCCAGCAGCTGGGGAATCGGAGGGGGCTATAGCAATCAGCCCCAGCATTTT
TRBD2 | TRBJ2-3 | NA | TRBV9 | CASSVRIGGAPDTQYF | TGTGCCAGCAGCGTACGCATCGGGGGGGCTCCAGATACGCAGTATTTT
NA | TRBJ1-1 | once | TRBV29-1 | CSVESGSGVGTEAFF | TGCAGCGTTGAGTCCGGATCAGGGGTTGGGACTGAAGCTTTCTTT
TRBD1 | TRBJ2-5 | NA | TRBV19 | CASSPRRGRGYQETQYF | TGTGCCAGTAGTCCGCGTAGAGGCAGGGGGTATCAAGAGACCCAGTACTTC
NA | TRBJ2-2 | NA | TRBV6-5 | CASSYSAVTGELFF | TGTGCCAGCAGTTACTCGGCAGTCACCGGGGAGCTGTTTTTT
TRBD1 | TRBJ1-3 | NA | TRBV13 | CASSLDGVRGLSSGNTIYF | TGTGCCAGCAGCTTAGACGGCGTCAGGGGGCTATCGTCTGGAAACACCATATATTTT
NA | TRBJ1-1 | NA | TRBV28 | CASTLGSLTEAFF | TGTGCCAGCACCCTAGGGAGTCTGACTGAAGCTTTCTTT
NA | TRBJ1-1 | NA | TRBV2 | CASRKLNLAATEAFF | TGTGCCAGCAGGAAACTAAATCTTGCTGCGACTGAAGCTTTCTTT
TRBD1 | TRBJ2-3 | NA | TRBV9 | CASSVAGDRATDTQYF | TGTGCCAGCAGCGTAGCTGGCGACAGGGCCACAGATACGCAGTATTTT
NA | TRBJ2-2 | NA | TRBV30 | CAWNLLGWELFF | TGTGCCTGGAACCTTCTCGGGTGGGAGCTGTTTTTT
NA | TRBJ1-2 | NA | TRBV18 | CASSPPGGEGYTF | TGTGCCAGCTCACCACCGGGGGGTGAGGGCTACACCTTC